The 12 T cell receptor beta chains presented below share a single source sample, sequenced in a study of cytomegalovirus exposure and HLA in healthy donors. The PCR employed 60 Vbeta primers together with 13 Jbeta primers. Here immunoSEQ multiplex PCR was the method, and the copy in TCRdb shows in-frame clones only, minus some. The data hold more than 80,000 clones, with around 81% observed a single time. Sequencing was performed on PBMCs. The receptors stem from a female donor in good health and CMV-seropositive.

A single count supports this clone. This chain's CDR3 is CASSFRDRGPDTQYF. The CDR3 nucleotides read TGTGCCAGCAGCTTCCGGGACAGGGGGCCCGATACGCAGTATTTT. The rearrangement links TRBV5-6 to TRBJ2-3; 12 bases match TRBD1. The J segment lost 6 bases and the V segment lost 2 bases, leaving 4 bases of the junction unmatched. The CDR3 has 15 amino acids. In germline, CDR1 is SGHDT, CDR2 YYEEEE.

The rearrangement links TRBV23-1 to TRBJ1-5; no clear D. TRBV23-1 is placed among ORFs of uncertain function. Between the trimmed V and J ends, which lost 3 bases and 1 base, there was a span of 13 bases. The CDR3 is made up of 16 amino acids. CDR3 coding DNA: TGCGCCAGCAGTCACCGAGACGGGATAAGCAATCAGCCCCAGCATTTT. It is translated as CASSHRDGISNQPQHF.

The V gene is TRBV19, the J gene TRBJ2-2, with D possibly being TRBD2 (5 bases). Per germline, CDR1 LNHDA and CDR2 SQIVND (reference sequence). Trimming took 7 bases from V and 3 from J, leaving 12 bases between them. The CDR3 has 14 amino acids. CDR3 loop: CASTAWEYTGELFF. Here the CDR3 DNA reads TGTGCCAGTACTGCGTGGGAGTACACCGGGGAGCTGTTTTTT.

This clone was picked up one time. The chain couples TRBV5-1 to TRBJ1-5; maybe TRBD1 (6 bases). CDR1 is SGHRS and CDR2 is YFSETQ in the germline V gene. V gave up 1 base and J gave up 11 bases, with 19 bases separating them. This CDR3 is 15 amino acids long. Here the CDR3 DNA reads TGCGCCAGCAGCTTGTTCGGGGGCAGGGAGGGGGCCCAGCATTTT. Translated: CASSLFGGREGAQHF.

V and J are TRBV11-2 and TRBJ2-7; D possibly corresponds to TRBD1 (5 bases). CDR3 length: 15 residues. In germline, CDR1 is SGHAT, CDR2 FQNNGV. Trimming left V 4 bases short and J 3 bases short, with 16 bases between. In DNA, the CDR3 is TGTGCCAGCAGCTCCCTATGGACACGAAACTACGAGCAGTACTTC. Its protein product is CASSSLWTRNYEQYF.

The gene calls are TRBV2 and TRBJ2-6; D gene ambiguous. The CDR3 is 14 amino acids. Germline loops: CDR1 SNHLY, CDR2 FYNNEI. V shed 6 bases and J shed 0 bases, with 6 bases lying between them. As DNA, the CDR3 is TGTGCCAGCAGGCTAGGCTCTGGGGCCAACGTCCTGACTTTC. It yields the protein CASRLGSGANVLTF. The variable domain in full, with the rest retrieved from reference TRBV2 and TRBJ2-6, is EPEVTQTPSHQVTQMGQEVILRCVPISNHLYFYWYRQILGQKVEFLVSFYNNEISEKSEIFDDQFSVERPDGSNFTLKIRSTKLEDSAMYFCASRLGSGANVLTFGAGSRLTVL.

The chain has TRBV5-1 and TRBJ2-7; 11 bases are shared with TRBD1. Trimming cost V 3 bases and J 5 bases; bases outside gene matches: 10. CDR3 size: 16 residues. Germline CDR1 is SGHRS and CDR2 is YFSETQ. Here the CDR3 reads CASSSVPEGQGDEQYF. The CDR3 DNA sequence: TGCGCCAGCAGCTCAGTACCCGAGGGACAGGGGGACGAGCAGTACTTC.

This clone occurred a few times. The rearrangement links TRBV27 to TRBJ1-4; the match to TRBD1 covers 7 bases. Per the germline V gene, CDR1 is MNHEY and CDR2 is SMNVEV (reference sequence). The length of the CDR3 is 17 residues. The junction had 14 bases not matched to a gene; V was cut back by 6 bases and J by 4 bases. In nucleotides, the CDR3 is TGTGCCAGCAGCCTACGCCTCCCGGGACAGCTTAATGAAAAACTGTTTTTT. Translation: CASSLRLPGQLNEKLFF.

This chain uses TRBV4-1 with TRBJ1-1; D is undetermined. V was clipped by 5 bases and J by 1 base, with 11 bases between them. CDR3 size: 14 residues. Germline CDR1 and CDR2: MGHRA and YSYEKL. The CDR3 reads CASSGPLKNTEAFF. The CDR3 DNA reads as TGCGCCAGCAGCGGGCCCTTGAAGAACACTGAAGCTTTCTTT.

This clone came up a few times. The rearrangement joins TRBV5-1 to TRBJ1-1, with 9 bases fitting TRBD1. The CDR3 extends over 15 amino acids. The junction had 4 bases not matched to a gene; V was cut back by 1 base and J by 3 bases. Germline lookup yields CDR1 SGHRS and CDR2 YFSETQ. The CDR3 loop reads CASSLLQGAYTEAFF. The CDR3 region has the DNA TGCGCCAGCAGCTTGTTACAGGGGGCCTACACTGAAGCTTTCTTT.

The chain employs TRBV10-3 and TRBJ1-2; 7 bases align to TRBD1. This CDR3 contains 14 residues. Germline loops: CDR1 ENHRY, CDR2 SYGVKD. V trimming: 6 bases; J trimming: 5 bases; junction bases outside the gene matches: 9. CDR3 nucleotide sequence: TGTGCCATCAGCCCTGGGACAGAGTTTTATGGCTACACCTTC. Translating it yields CAISPGTEFYGYTF.

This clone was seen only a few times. The CDR3 is CASSLYGASGFYGYTF. The DNA of the CDR3 is TGTGCCAGCAGTTTATATGGTGCCTCAGGATTCTATGGCTACACCTTC. The rearrangement joins TRBV28 to TRBJ1-2, with no clear D. The CDR3 contains 16 residues. Germline loops: CDR1 MDHEN, CDR2 SYDVKM. Trimming left V 1 base short and J 4 bases short, with 16 bases between.